The following is a TCR beta chain sequence with its context. Its antigen remains unidentified. Trimming took off 2 bases at V and 9 bases at J, with 14 bases between the two ends. The CDR3 has 14 amino acids. Germline V lookup: CDR1 SGHRS, CDR2 YFSETQ. The method was immunoSEQ multiplex PCR; TCRdb's version includes in-frame clones alone and lacks a portion of them. The table includes about 25,000 clones, about 86% detected once. This sample was included in a study of T cells in localized non-small cell lung cancer. General observations from the study: Investigators sequenced only a single tumor region, leaving heterogeneity possible. Across samples, adjacent lung featured a median roughly 50 of the top 100 tumor clones.

This receptor was taken from a female donor at least 60 years old with stage I lung adenocarcinoma. J is TRBJ2-2 and V is TRBV5-1, with D tentatively TRBD2 (5 bases). The specimen was peripheral blood, collected before any cancer treatment. CDR3 sequence reads: CASSLTPGTRELFF. DNA for the CDR3: TGCGCCAGCAGCTTAACTCCGGGAACTCGGGAGCTGTTTTTT.